This is a list of T cell receptor beta chains from one sample in a study of Graves' ophthalmopathy and Graves' hyperthyroidism. From the multiplex PCR reads, TCRdb called clonotypes with MiXCR, one entry per CDR3 protein. The sample has some 170,000 distinct CDR3 sequences, just under 40% seen once. Input material: peripheral blood. The source of these receptors is a man aged 25-45 years with Graves' ophthalmopathy. The CDR3 runs from the conserved cysteine through the conserved F or W. A D gene is named only where the DNA matches it firmly. The listing skips clone size in some rows; elsewhere it reads once, few, many or a size class.

D,size,V,J,DNA,CDR3
TRBD1,few,TRBV11-1,TRBJ1-2,TGTGCCAGCAGCCCCCGGACAGGCGTCTATGGCTACACCTTC,CASSPRTGVYGYTF
TRBD1,many,TRBV19,TRBJ2-5,TGTGCCACCCGGGACAGGGGTCGAAGAGAGACCCAGTACTTC,CATRDRGRRETQYF
-,few,TRBV24-1,TRBJ2-5,TGTGCCACCAGTGATTCCCCGGAAGAGACCCAGTACTTC,CATSDSPEETQYF
-,many,TRBV12-3/TRBV12-4,TRBJ1-3,TGTGCCAGCAGTCCCCGTGAGGTTTCTGGAAACACCATATATTTT,CASSPREVSGNTIYF
-,many,TRBV14,TRBJ1-2,TGTGCCAGCAGCCCTCAGAGGGGAGGGGGTGGCTACACCTTC,CASSPQRGGGGYTF
TRBD1,-,TRBV5-1,TRBJ2-7,TGCGCCAGCAGCATAGCGACAGGGAGCGAGCAGTACTTC,CASSIATGSEQYF
-,many,TRBV28,TRBJ1-5,TGTGCCAGCAGTTTCACGAATGGGCCCCAGCATTTT,CASSFTNGPQHF
TRBD2,-,TRBV7-2,TRBJ2-7,TGTGCCAGCAGCCCCGGGACTAGCTATGAGCAGTACTTC,CASSPGTSYEQYF
-,many,TRBV7-2,TRBJ2-7,TGTGCCAGCAGCTTAGGGGGCGGCTCCTACGAGCAGTACTTC,CASSLGGGSYEQYF
TRBD1,many,TRBV28,TRBJ2-7,TGTGCCAGCAACCTTGGGACAGGGGGCCTCGACGAGCAGTACTTC,CASNLGTGGLDEQYF
-,-,TRBV6-1,TRBJ1-2,TGTGCCAGCAAAGACGACATTTATGGCTACACCTTC,CASKDDIYGYTF
-,-,TRBV6-1,TRBJ1-1,TGTGCCAGCAGTGCCCAGGGGTCAAACACTGAAGCTTTCTTT,CASSAQGSNTEAFF
-,many,TRBV6-2/TRBV6-3,TRBJ2-4,TGTGCCAGCAGGGGACTAGCCAAAAACATTCAGTACTTC,CASRGLAKNIQYF
TRBD2,many,TRBV12-3/TRBV12-4,TRBJ2-3,TGTGCCAGCAGCGGGACTAGCGGGCCCCCTAAGGATACGCAGTATTTT,CASSGTSGPPKDTQYF
-,many,TRBV28,TRBJ1-3,TGTGCCAGCAGTTTCCCCCGGCCCCCGAGAAACACCATATATTTT,CASSFPRPPRNTIYF
-,-,TRBV6-5,TRBJ2-5,TGTGCCAGCAGTTTAGGTCCTTACCAAGAGACCCAGTACTTC,CASSLGPYQETQYF
-,-,TRBV6-2/TRBV6-3,TRBJ1-1,TGTGCCACCTCGGATCCTATGAACACTGAAGCTTTCTTT,CATSDPMNTEAFF
-,-,TRBV6-5,TRBJ2-5,TGTGCCAGCAGTAACTGGGGTATAGAGACCCAGTACTTC,CASSNWGIETQYF
-,many,TRBV7-3,TRBJ1-1,TGTGCCAGCAGCATTAGTCGTGTTGACACTGAAGCTTTCTTT,CASSISRVDTEAFF
-,many,TRBV28,TRBJ2-7,TGTGCCAGCAGTATAGTGAAGTACGAGCAGTACTTC,CASSIVKYEQYF
-,few,TRBV10-2,TRBJ1-1,TGCGCCAGCAATGGCTTAAACACTGAAGCTTTCTTT,CASNGLNTEAFF
TRBD1,-,TRBV15,TRBJ1-1,TGTGCCACCAGCATAGACAGGGTGAACACTGAAGCTTTCTTT,CATSIDRVNTEAFF
-,-,TRBV28,TRBJ2-5,TGTGCCAGCAGTTTAAACCCAGGGGCGGGGGAAGAGACCCAGTACTTC,CASSLNPGAGEETQYF
-,many,TRBV29-1,TRBJ2-4,TGCAGCGTTGAAAGGGTTGTTACAGGAAGGGCCAAAAACATTCAGTACTTC,CSVERVVTGRAKNIQYF
-,many,TRBV20-1,TRBJ2-5,TGCAGTGCTAGAGATCTCCGCCAAGAGACCCAGTACTTC,CSARDLRQETQYF
-,many,TRBV2,TRBJ1-3,TGTGCCAGCAGTGAGTTGGGACACCTAGTCTCTGGAAACACCATATATTTT,CASSELGHLVSGNTIYF
-,many,TRBV27,TRBJ1-5,TGTGCCAGCAGTTTTCGGGGATTCAGCAATCAGCCCCAGCATTTT,CASSFRGFSNQPQHF
-,many,TRBV18,TRBJ1-1,TGTGCCAGCTTTGGGAGGCAGGGGAACACTGAAGCTTTCTTT,CASFGRQGNTEAFF
TRBD1,-,TRBV7-6,TRBJ2-7,TGTGCCAGCAGCCTTACCGGGACAGGGGGCGACGAGCAGTACTTC,CASSLTGTGGDEQYF
TRBD1,-,TRBV10-3,TRBJ1-2,TGTGCCATCAGTTCCGGGACAGGGAAACAAACGAACTATGGCTACACCTTC,CAISSGTGKQTNYGYTF
-,-,TRBV12-3/TRBV12-4,TRBJ1-6,TGTGCCAGCAGTTTCGACCAGGGTAGTTCACCCCTCCACTTT,CASSFDQGSSPLHF
-,many,TRBV6-2/TRBV6-3,TRBJ1-5,TGTGCCAGCAGTTACCCGGGGCAGCCCCAGCATTTT,CASSYPGQPQHF
-,many,TRBV12-3/TRBV12-4,TRBJ1-5,TGTGCCAGCATCCTCGGAGCCGGGGAGCCCCAGCATTTT,CASILGAGEPQHF
-,-,TRBV24-1,TRBJ1-5,TGTGCCACCAGTAGTAGCAATCAGCCCCAGCATTTT,CATSSSNQPQHF
-,few,TRBV19,TRBJ1-2,TGTGCCAGTAGTATGCTGGAGGGTTCCACTAACTATGGCTACACCTTC,CASSMLEGSTNYGYTF
-,-,TRBV29-1,TRBJ1-5,TGCAGCGTCGAGGGTAGCAATCAGCCCCAGCATTTT,CSVEGSNQPQHF
-,few,TRBV27,TRBJ1-6,TGTGCCAGCAGTCCAGGGACGCATTCACCCCTCCACTTT,CASSPGTHSPLHF
-,-,TRBV24-1,TRBJ2-2,TGTGCCACCAGTGATAGCCGACAGGCCTCCGGGGAGCTGTTTTTT,CATSDSRQASGELFF
-,-,TRBV10-3,TRBJ1-1,TGTGCCATCAGTGAGTCGACAGCTGAAGCTTTCTTT,CAISESTAEAFF
-,-,TRBV12-3/TRBV12-4,TRBJ1-2,TGTGCCAGCAGTTTCAATAGGCCCAACTATGGCTACACCTTC,CASSFNRPNYGYTF
-,many,TRBV24-1,TRBJ1-5,TGTGCCACCAGTGGTCGCCAGGGATCCCAGCCCCAGCATTTT,CATSGRQGSQPQHF
TRBD2,-,TRBV6-1,TRBJ2-7,TGTGCCAGCAGTGAAGCGAGCGGGAGGGCCGACGAGCAGTACTTC,CASSEASGRADEQYF
TRBD1,few,TRBV6-1,TRBJ1-6,TGTGCCAGCAGTGAAAGCGGACAGGGACTTTCACCCCTCCACTTT,CASSESGQGLSPLHF
TRBD2,many,TRBV6-2/TRBV6-3,TRBJ2-7,TGTGCCAGCAGTCAAACTAGCGGGGGGTCCTACGAGCAGTACTTC,CASSQTSGGSYEQYF
TRBD1,-,TRBV6-1,TRBJ1-2,TGTGCCAGCAGCACCCCCGGGACAGGGGGCCACTATGGCTACACCTTC,CASSTPGTGGHYGYTF
-,many,TRBV6-5,TRBJ2-5,TGTGCCAGCGTCCGGGATCGGGGGGAGACCCAGTACTTC,CASVRDRGETQYF
TRBD1,-,TRBV6-1,TRBJ1-5,TGTGCCAGCAAACACTCTTCCGGACAGGGTATCGATCAGCCCCAGCATTTT,CASKHSSGQGIDQPQHF
-,many,TRBV7-8,TRBJ2-7,TGTGCCAGCAGCCCCCCTATGCGTGGGGATTACGAGCAGTACTTC,CASSPPMRGDYEQYF
-,once,TRBV6-1,TRBJ1-5,TGTGCCAGCAGTCCCAGGGTACAAGGCAATCAGCCCAGGCATTTT,CASSPRVQGNQPRHF
-,-,TRBV12-5,TRBJ1-1,TGTGCTAGTGCCCTGGGCACTGAGGCTTTCTTT,CASALGTEAFF
-,-,TRBV30,TRBJ1-5,TGTGCCTGGAGTGTCAAAGGGCTCAATCAGCCCCAGCATTTT,CAWSVKGLNQPQHF
TRBD1,once,TRBV6-1,TRBJ2-5,TGTGCCAGCAGGACCGGACAGGGAGAGACCCAGTACTTC,CASRTGQGETQYF
-,many,TRBV12-3/TRBV12-4,TRBJ1-1,TGTGCCAGCAGCCTCGGGCAGGGGAGGGGGGGAACTGAAGCTTTCTTT,CASSLGQGRGGTEAFF
-,-,TRBV20-1,TRBJ1-2,TGCAGTGCTAGCAACTTTAACTATGGCTACACCTTC,CSASNFNYGYTF
-,-,TRBV12-3/TRBV12-4,TRBJ1-3,TGTGCCAGCAGTGATCGATCTGGAAACACCATATATTTT,CASSDRSGNTIYF
-,-,TRBV2,TRBJ2-7,TGTGCCAGCAGTGAAGCGGGGGGGCAGGCCTACGAGCAGTACTTC,CASSEAGGQAYEQYF
TRBD1,few,TRBV28,TRBJ2-7,TGTGCCAGCAGTCTCTGGGACAGGACCTCCTACGAGCAGTACTTC,CASSLWDRTSYEQYF
-,-,TRBV6-1,TRBJ2-5,TGTGCCAGCAGTGAAGCCGTCGGCAGCTTGGAGACCCAGTACTTC,CASSEAVGSLETQYF
TRBD2,once,TRBV28,TRBJ2-7,TGTGCCAGCAGTTCATACGCTAGCGGACTTTACGAGCAGTACTTC,CASSSYASGLYEQYF